The T cell receptor beta chain described here comes from a study of cytomegalovirus exposure and HLA in healthy donors (dated by TCRdb to 2016 to 2017). A note on the overall study: According to an earlier analysis of 587 of the donors, some 170 million T cells yielded over 100 million unique TCR beta sequences and less than 300 Gb of sequence data. Roughly 300 gigabases of sequencing data and about 92 million unique TCR sequences made up an early release that covered 500 to 700 HLA-typed donors. Of the 398 genotyped donors, around 81% fell in the genetic ancestry cluster associated with self-reported Caucasian donors. The study was designed to test whether signatures of past pathogen exposure could be identified by cataloging public T cell receptors. Using immunosequencing, the study profiled T cell repertoires from 640 or so subjects and related those repertoires to cytomegalovirus serostatus. In addition to the first cohort of about 650 subjects, a separate validation cohort of 130 or so different subjects was used. The study combined high-throughput TCR immunosequencing, statistical association of individual TCRs with disease status, and machine learning to predict cytomegalovirus infection status. In a later analysis, previously published TCR beta repertoires from some 640 donors were re-analyzed and high-resolution HLA genotyping was added so that TCR occurrence patterns could be studied. The later analysis used no new phenotypic data to find candidate immune exposures, relying instead on TCR beta sequences and their occurrence across donors. To decide whether each TCR beta V gene segment behaved as functional or pseudogenic, an earlier analysis of some 600 of the donors relied on high-throughput TCR beta sequencing. Alongside the repertoire data, information on donor age, sex, ethnicity and CMV serostatus was compiled. A later genetic analysis used genome-wide SNP genotypes for about 55% of the 666 donors, treating that subset as a discovery cohort. All discovery cohort repertoires had been generated using a single sequencing platform. HLA typing covered class I and class II loci at four-digit resolution. The number of typed donors differed by locus: about 620-640 for A, B, C, DRB1 and DQB1; about 520 for DQA1; approximately 610 for DPA1; and approximately 450 for DPB1. Roughly five DR-DQ haplotypes were handled as single units for association and clustering, since linkage in the cohort was strong. Among over 350 genotyped donors of the cohort, an average of around 240,000 unique TCR beta nucleotide sequences were sequenced per donor, around 20% of them non-productive. Summary of the overall study and its limitations: The study listed 170 or so TCR beta chains as associated with cytomegalovirus. This cohort had only TCR beta chains sequenced, and the lack of alpha or paired-chain data limited which features could be detected. A further reported finding was that TCR beta sequences accurately predicted the HLA-A and HLA-B alleles for most subjects in the first cohort. According to a later analysis, most CMV-associated TCR beta chains appeared to be HLA-restricted, and the HLA associations seemed to be driven largely by CMV exposure. Because HLA typing was unavailable for some donors at each locus, only the typed subset was used in association tests. In both the original and validation cohorts, the classifier was reported to diagnose cytomegalovirus status with high specificity and sensitivity. V-gene and J-gene trimming of TCR beta chains was associated with a missense DCLRE1C variant in a later genetic analysis, and the association was replicated in an independent cohort. A cluster of highly shared sequence variants was judged likely to be a technical artifact of the sequencing pipeline. According to the authors, the approach could potentially be generalized to other disease states and immunological phenotypes. Because the 87-base-pair reads could not distinguish some IMGT-functional V segments, including TRBV6-2 and TRBV6-3, those segments were excluded. Roughly uniform sequencing depth across donors was assumed in presence/absence analyses, although this assumption may not hold. Broadly in line with IMGT annotations, most TCR beta V segments showed up in productive rearrangements about 90% or about 30% of the time in an earlier analysis of 450 to 750 of the donors. Strong co-occurrence of HLA alleles, especially DR and DQ, made assigning TCR associations to individual alleles difficult. Most TCR sequences were observed very rarely across donors, whereas some public TCRs were present in many individuals. Three of the identified cytomegalovirus-associated TCR beta chains were confirmed in vitro to be specific for cytomegalovirus antigens. A later analysis associated around 16,000 TCR beta sequences with specific HLA alleles at a false discovery rate of 0.05. In a later analysis, TCR association rates were found to vary across HLA loci, with the most associated TCRs seen for DRB1 alleles and the fewest for HLA-C alleles. According to a later genetic analysis, donors in an Asian-associated ancestry cluster had fewer N-insertions in productive TCRs than the roughly 670-donor mean. The only immune exposure information available for the cohort was CMV serostatus. A later analysis reported that several top co-occurrence clusters appeared linked to parvovirus B19, influenza, CMV and Epstein-Barr virus. Correlated functional status among segregating V segments might be attributable to linkage disequilibrium, but an unknown experimental factor could not be ruled out. The earlier analysis of around 600 of the donors excluded some 16 rarely observed V segments, including chromosome 9 orphons, because counts were too low. A later analysis found that HLA-associated TCR beta chains were more clonally expanded and had lower generation probabilities than equally common non-associated chains.

The cohort consisted of hundreds of healthy bone marrow donors. All cohort members were sampled while nominally healthy, although unrecorded immune exposures were likely present. The donor was CMV seronegative and was included in the group of under 450 seronegative cohort members. Every donor gave a peripheral blood sample, and the peripheral blood mononuclear cells from that sample were used for TCR beta sequencing. The Qiagen DNeasy Blood Extraction Kit was used to extract genomic DNA from the blood cell samples. Library creation used the immunoSEQ multiplex PCR assay. A mixture of 60 forward primers for TCR Vbeta segments and 13 reverse primers for TCR Jbeta segments was used in the multiplex PCR. The CDR3 region of rearranged TCR beta genes was amplified from genomic DNA with a multiplex PCR assay. The Illumina HiSeq System was used to sequence the amplified TCR beta libraries as 87-base-pair reads. The published analysis was carried out like this. A later analysis tallied around 80 million unique TCR beta chains across the 666 repertoires, and some 12 million of those chains were shared by two or more donors. Raw reads were error-corrected and collapsed into unique sequences by a nearest-neighbor algorithm in which closely related sequences were merged to remove PCR and sequencing errors. V, D and J gene segments were assigned by aligning CDR3 sequences to IMGT reference sequences. For a sequence to be retained, a match of at least six nucleotides to both a V gene segment and a J gene segment was required. A rearrangement counted as productive if the CDR3 had no stop codons and remained in frame with V and J, and every other rearrangement counted as non-productive. CDR3 was defined according to IMGT convention as the region running from the second conserved V-encoded cysteine to the conserved J-encoded phenylalanine. Sequences without an unambiguous match to a single V gene segment were excluded from the earlier analysis of approximately 600 of the donors. An earlier analysis of a few hundred of the donors classified V segments as functional when productive rearrangements were above 56.7% and as segregating when the standard deviation between donors was above 5%. A statistical classification framework was built to diagnose cytomegalovirus status from the catalog of TCR beta chain sequences. A later analysis assigned V and J genes by comparing TCR nucleotide sequences with IMGT/GENE-DB human TR gene sequences. In a later analysis, CDR3 sequences and most-parsimonious VDJ recombination scenarios were assigned using the TCRdist pipeline. In a later analysis, every TCR beta chain was defined by the combination of its CDR3 amino acid sequence and its V-gene family, and reads without a unique V-gene family were dropped. To address suspected cross-contamination and a sequencing artifact, a later analysis removed under 600 highly shared, low-generation-probability nucleotide sequences. For each public chain, a later analysis derived a clonal expansion index from normalized ranks of inferred template counts within each repertoire. In a later analysis, generation probabilities were computed using a VDJ recombination model fitted to out-of-frame rearrangements, and the results were checked against IGoR. A later analysis scored TCR-TCR, TCR-HLA and TCR-CMV co-occurrence with hypergeometric tests, applying a repertoire-size bias correction to TCR pairs. To estimate false discovery rates, a later analysis permuted the HLA or CMV assignments 20 times. A later analysis grouped co-occurring TCRs with DBSCAN, adding TCRdist sequence similarity when clustering within HLA-allele-positive subsets. Repertoires with fewer than 30,000 or more than 120,000 public chains, plus five repertoires with anomalous nucleotide sharing, were excluded from co-occurrence clustering. The table was pulled from immuneACCESS by TCRdb, which kept in-frame rearrangements only. Such tables lose some clones; where checked, under half of the loss comes from unresolved V genes, and the rest has no known cause. V, J and clone size derive from that table, while D and trimming were established from the DNA sequence. The sample profile shows fewer than 95,000 clones; around 80% of them were found once. Clones ranked in the top ten supply 2% to 2.5% of the sample.

On this clone itself: Its antigen is not yet known. No base quality values were provided; no much bigger clone lies one nucleotide off.

CDR1 and CDR2 (SGHRS, YFSETQ) derive from the germline V gene. Trimmed from V: 4 bases; trimmed from J: 5 bases; junction bases lacking a gene match: 6. Including the terminal cysteine and phenylalanine, the CDR3 comprises 14 residues. Just the 42-base CDR3 DNA is kept, in frame starting at base 1. The sequence is built from TRBV5-1 and TRBJ1-2, and TRBD1 aligns with 9 junction nucleotides. The sequence was collected from a man younger than 30 in good health and CMV-seronegative. Sequenced: PBMCs. The CDR3 protein sequence reads: CASSLGQGLYGYTF. The sequenced DNA: TGCGCCAGCAGCCTCGGACAGGGGCTTTATGGCTACACCTTC.